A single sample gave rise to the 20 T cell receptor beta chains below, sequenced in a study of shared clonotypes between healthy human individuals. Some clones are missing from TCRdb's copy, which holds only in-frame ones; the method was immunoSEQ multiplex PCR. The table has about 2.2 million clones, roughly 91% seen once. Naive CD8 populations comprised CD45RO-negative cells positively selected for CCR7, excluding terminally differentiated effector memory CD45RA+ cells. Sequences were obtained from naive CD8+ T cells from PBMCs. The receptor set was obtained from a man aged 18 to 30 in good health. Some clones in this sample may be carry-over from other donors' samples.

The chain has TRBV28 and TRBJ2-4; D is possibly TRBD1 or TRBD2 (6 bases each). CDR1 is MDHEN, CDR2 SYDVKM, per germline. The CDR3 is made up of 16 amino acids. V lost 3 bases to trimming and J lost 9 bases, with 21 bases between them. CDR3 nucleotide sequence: TGTGCCAGCAGTTTGAGGGGGGCTTTTCTTTTTGGCATTCAGTACTTC. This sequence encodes CASSLRGAFLFGIQYF. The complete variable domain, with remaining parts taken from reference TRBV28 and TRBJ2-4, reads DVKVTQSSRYLVKRTGEKVFLECVQDMDHENMFWYRQDPGLGLRLIYFSYDVKMKEKGDIPEGYSVSREKKERFSLILESASTNQTSMYLCASSLRGAFLFGIQYFGAGTRLSVL.

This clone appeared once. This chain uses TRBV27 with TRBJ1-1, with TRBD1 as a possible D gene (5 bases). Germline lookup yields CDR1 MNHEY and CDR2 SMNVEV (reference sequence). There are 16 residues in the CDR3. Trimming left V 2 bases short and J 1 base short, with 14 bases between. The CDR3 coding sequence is TGTGCCAGCAGTTTAGCCCCGGGGAGGGGGAACACTGAAGCTTTCTTT. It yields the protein CASSLAPGRGNTEAFF.

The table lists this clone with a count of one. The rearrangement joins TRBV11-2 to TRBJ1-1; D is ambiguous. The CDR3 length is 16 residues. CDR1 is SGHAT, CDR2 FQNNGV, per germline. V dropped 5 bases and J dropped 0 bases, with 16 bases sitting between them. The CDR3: CASSASLPSLNTEAFF. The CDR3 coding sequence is TGTGCCAGCAGCGCCAGCCTACCCTCGCTGAACACTGAAGCTTTCTTT.

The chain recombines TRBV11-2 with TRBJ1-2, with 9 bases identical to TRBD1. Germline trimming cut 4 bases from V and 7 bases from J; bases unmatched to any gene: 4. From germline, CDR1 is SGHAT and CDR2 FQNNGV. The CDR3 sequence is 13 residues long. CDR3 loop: CASSSRDRVGYTF. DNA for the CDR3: TGTGCCAGCAGCTCACGGGACAGGGTTGGCTACACCTTC. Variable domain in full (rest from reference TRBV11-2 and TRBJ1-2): EAGVAQSPRYKIIEKRQSVAFWCNPISGHATLYWYQQILGQGPKLLIQFQNNGVVDDSQLPKDRFSAERLKGVDSTLKIQPAKLEDSAVYLCASSSRDRVGYTFGSGTRLTVV.

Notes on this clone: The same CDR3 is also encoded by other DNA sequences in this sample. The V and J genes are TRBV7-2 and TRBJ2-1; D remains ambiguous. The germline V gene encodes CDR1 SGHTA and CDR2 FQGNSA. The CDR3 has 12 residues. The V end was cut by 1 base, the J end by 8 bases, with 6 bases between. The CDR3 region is CASSLGSYEQFF. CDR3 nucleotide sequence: TGTGCCAGCAGCTTAGGGAGTTATGAGCAGTTCTTC.

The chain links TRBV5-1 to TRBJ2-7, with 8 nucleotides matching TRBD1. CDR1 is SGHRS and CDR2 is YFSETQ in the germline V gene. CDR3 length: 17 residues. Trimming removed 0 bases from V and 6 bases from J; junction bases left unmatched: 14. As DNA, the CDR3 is TGCGCCAGCAGCTTGGAACAGGTGACAGGGGTTCCATCCGAGCAGTACTTC. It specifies CASSLEQVTGVPSEQYF.

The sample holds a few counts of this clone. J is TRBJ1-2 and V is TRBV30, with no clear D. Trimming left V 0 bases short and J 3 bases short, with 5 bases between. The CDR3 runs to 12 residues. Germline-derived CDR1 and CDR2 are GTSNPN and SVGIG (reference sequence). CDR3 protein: CAWSVVDYGYTF. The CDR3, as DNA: TGTGCCTGGAGTGTGGTGGACTATGGCTACACCTTC.

The CDR3 DNA follows: TGTGCCAGCAGTGCCAGGGGGAACTATGGCTACACCTTC. It translates to CASSARGNYGYTF. The J gene is TRBJ1-2, the V gene TRBV25-1, with TRBD1 identical over 7 bases. Germline V lookup: CDR1 MGHDK, CDR2 SYGVNS. With V trimmed by 4 bases and J by 2 bases, 1 base remained unmatched. The CDR3 has 13 residues.

The CDR3 sequence: CASSVGGQGAYNEQFF. Written as DNA, the CDR3 is TGTGCCAGCAGCGTAGGAGGGCAGGGGGCCTACAATGAGCAGTTCTTC. The chain couples TRBV9 to TRBJ2-1, with TRBD1 matching over 7 bases. Germline lookup yields CDR1 SGDLS and CDR2 YYNGEE. The junction had 5 bases not matched to a gene; V was cut back by 0 bases and J by 2 bases. This CDR3 has 16 amino acids.

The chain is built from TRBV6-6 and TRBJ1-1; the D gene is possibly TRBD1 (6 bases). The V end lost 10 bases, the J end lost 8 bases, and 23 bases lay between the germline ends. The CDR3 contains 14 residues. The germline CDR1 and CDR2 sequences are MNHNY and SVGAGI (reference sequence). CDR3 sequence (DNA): TGTGCCACCCCGTCTGGGGGGGCCCCATACGAAGCTTTCTTT. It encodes CATPSGGAPYEAFF.

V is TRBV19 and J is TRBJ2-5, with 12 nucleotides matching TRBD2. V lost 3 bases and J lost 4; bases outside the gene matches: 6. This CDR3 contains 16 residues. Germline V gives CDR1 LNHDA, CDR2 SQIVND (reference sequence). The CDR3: CASSIPLAGGRETQYF. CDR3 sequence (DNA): TGTGCCAGTAGTATTCCCCTAGCGGGAGGGAGAGAGACCCAGTACTTC.

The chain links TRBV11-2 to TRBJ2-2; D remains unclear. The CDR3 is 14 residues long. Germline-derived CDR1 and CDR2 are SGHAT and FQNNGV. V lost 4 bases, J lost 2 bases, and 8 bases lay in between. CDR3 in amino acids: CASSSDLNTGELFF. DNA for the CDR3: TGTGCCAGCAGCTCTGACTTAAACACCGGGGAGCTGTTTTTT.

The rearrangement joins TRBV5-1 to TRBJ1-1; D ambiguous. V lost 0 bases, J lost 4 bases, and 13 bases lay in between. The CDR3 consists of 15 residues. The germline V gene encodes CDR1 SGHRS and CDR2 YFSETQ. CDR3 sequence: CASSLGQTKGTEAFF. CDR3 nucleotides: TGCGCCAGCAGCTTGGGACAAACCAAAGGCACTGAAGCTTTCTTT. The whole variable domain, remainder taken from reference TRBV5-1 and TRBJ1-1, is KAGVTQTPRYLIKTRGQQVTLSCSPISGHRSVSWYQQTPGQGLQFLFEYFSETQRNKGNFPGRFSGRQFSNSRSEMNVSTLELGDSALYLCASSLGQTKGTEAFFGQGTRLTVV.

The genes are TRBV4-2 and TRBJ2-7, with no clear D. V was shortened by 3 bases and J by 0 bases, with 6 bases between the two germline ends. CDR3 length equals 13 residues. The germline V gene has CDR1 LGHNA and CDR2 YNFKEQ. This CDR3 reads CASSHPSSYEQYF. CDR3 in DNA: TGTGCCAGCAGCCACCCCAGCTCCTACGAGCAGTACTTC.

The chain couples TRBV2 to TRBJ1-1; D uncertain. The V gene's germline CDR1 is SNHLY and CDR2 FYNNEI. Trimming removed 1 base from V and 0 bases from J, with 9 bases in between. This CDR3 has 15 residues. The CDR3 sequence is CASSEGTFMNTEAFF. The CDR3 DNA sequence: TGTGCCAGCAGTGAAGGGACTTTCATGAACACTGAAGCTTTCTTT.

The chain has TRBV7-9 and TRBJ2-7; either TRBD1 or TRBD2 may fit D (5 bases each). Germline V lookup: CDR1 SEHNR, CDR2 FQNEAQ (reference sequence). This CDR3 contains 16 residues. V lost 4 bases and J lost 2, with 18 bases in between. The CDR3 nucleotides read TGTGCCAGCAGCTCCCGCGAGGGGCGGAGCACCTACGAGCAGTACTTC. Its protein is CASSSREGRSTYEQYF.

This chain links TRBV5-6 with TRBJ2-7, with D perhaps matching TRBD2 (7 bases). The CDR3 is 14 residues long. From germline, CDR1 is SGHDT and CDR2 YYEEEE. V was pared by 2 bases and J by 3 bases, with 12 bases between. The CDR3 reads CASSFWGGDYEQYF. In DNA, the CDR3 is TGTGCCAGCAGCTTTTGGGGGGGCGACTACGAGCAGTACTTC.

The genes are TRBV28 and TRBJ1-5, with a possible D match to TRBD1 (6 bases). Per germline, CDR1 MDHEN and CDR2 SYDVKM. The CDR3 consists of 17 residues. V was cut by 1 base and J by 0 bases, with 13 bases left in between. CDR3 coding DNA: TGTGCCAGCAGTTTATCGACAGGAGGCGATAGCAATCAGCCCCAGCATTTT. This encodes CASSLSTGGDSNQPQHF.

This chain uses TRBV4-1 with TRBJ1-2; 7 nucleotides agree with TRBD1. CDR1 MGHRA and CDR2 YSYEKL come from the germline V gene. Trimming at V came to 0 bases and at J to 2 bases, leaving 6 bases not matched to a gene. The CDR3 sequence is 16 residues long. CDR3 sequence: CASSQDGTVGNYGYTF. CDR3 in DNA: TGCGCCAGCAGCCAAGATGGGACAGTGGGGAACTATGGCTACACCTTC.

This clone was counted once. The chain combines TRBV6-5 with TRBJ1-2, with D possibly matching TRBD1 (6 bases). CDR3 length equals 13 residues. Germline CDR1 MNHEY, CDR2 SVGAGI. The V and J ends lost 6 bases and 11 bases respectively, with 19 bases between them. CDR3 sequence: CASSPGTPSDYTF. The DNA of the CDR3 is TGTGCCAGCAGCCCCGGGACACCCTCGGATTACACCTTC.